These 18 T cell receptor beta chains were all obtained from the same sample, sequenced in a study of OX40 agonist ivuxolimab in advanced cancers. Sequencing used immunoSEQ multiplex PCR; TCRdb keeps in-frame clones, though not all of them. Of tens of thousands of clones listed, about 82% are singletons. Sequences were derived from CD4+ or CD8+ T cells sorted from blood, sampled in a trial of the OX40 agonist ivuxolimab. The receptor source for this set is an adult with an advanced solid tumor such as melanoma, head and neck, liver or kidney cancer.

The J gene is TRBJ2-3, the V gene TRBV6-4; D tentatively fits TRBD1 or TRBD2 (5 bases each). Trimming pared 4 bases from V and 2 bases from J, leaving 13 bases between. CDR3 size: 15 residues. From germline, CDR1 is MRHNA and CDR2 SNTAGT. CDR3 region: CASSVRGRVTDTQYF. CDR3 in DNA: TGTGCCAGCAGTGTGAGGGGCCGGGTCACAGATACGCAGTATTTT.

The chain uses TRBV5-1 and TRBJ1-2; D unclear. This CDR3 region has 13 residues. Germline V gene data show CDR1 as SGHRS and CDR2 as YFSETQ. Trimming pared 1 base from V and 8 bases from J, leaving 12 bases between. Here the CDR3 reads CASSLPQESGYTF. CDR3 in DNA: TGCGCCAGCAGCTTGCCCCAGGAATCCGGCTACACCTTC.

The chain couples TRBV13 to TRBJ2-1, with 13 bases that match TRBD2. The CDR3 sequence is 17 residues long. Germline V gene sequence: CDR1 PRHDT, CDR2 FYEKMQ (reference sequence). V was pared by 5 bases and J by 6 bases, with 10 bases of the junction left unmatched. CDR3 sequence: CASSTRTSGSLSNEQFF. CDR3 coding DNA: TGTGCCAGCAGCACGCGGACTAGCGGGAGCCTGAGCAATGAGCAGTTCTTC.

This clone was recorded only once. The V gene is TRBV10-3, the J gene TRBJ2-2; D uncertain. The CDR3 covers 14 residues. Trimming shortened V by 0 bases and J by 3 bases, and 5 bases separated the two germline ends. The germline V gene has CDR1 ENHRY and CDR2 SYGVKD. This CDR3 is CAISESRDTGELFF. CDR3 coding DNA: TGTGCCATCAGTGAGTCAAGGGACACCGGGGAGCTGTTTTTT.

The J gene is TRBJ2-1, the V gene TRBV4-3; TRBD2 matches at 13 bases. The V segment lost 0 bases and the J segment 5 bases; nucleotides outside the gene matches: 4. CDR3 size: 17 residues. Germline assignment: CDR1 LGHNA and CDR2 YSLEER. CDR3 coding DNA: TGCGCCAGCAGCCAAGATTGGGGGACTAGCGGGAACAATGAGCAGTTCTTC. It yields the protein CASSQDWGTSGNNEQFF.

A remark on this clone: Other DNA sequences from this sample encode an identical CDR3 as well. The chain has TRBV4-3 and TRBJ1-4; no reliable D call. The CDR3 is made up of 13 amino acids. Looked up from germline, CDR1 is LGHNA and CDR2 is YSLEER. V lost 0 bases and J lost 7, with 6 bases in between. The CDR3 DNA reads TGCGCCAGCAGCCAAGATTTTCGTGAAAAACTGTTTTTT. Residues: CASSQDFREKLFF.

CDR3 nucleotides: TGCGCCAGCAGTGAGCGGTCTGGAAACACCATATATTTT. Residues: CASSERSGNTIYF. The rearrangement links TRBV10-2 to TRBJ1-3; D is unclear. CDR3 length equals 13 residues. CDR1 and CDR2 (germline): WSHSY, SAAADI. Trimming left V 2 bases short and J 1 base short, with 3 bases between.

The V gene is TRBV5-4, the J gene TRBJ2-1, with a tentative D call TRBD1 (6 bases). Germline CDR1 reads SGHNT; CDR2 reads YYREEE (reference sequence). This CDR3 spans 16 amino acids. Trimming removed 3 bases from V and 1 base from J, with 14 bases in between. CDR3 nucleotide sequence: TGTGCCAGCAGCTCGCGGCAGGGGTATTCCTACAATGAGCAGTTCTTC. Amino acids: CASSSRQGYSYNEQFF.

The V and J genes are TRBV9 and TRBJ2-3, with 10 bases aligning to TRBD1. The CDR3 spans 16 residues. J lost 4 bases, V lost 0 bases, and 5 bases had no gene match. CDR1 SGDLS and CDR2 YYNGEE come from the germline V gene. The DNA of the CDR3 is TGTGCCAGCAGCGTAGTGGGGGGGACAGGGGCAGATACGCAGTATTTT. As protein: CASSVVGGTGADTQYF.

The chain combines TRBV21-1 with TRBJ1-5. TRBV21-1 is classified as a pseudogene. The CDR3 is 15 residues long. The CDR3 coding sequence is TGTGCCAGCAGCAATTTAGCCGTTAGCAATCAGCCCCAGCATTTT. It yields the protein CASSNLAVSNQPQHF.

This clone was seen only once. The chain combines TRBV6-1 with TRBJ2-5; perhaps TRBD2 as D (6 bases). The ends were cut back, 6 bases at V and 2 bases at J, with 13 bases in the middle. Germline V CDR1 and CDR2: MNHNS, SASEGT. This CDR3 contains 14 residues. The CDR3 sequence is CASSRRGGQETQYF. As DNA, the CDR3 is TGTGCCAGCAGCCGAAGAGGAGGGCAAGAGACCCAGTACTTC.

V and J are TRBV10-3 and TRBJ1-1, with a weak D call TRBD1 (6 bases). The CDR3 loop spans 14 amino acids. Germline-derived CDR1 and CDR2 are ENHRY and SYGVKD. Trimming shortened V by 5 bases and J by 4 bases, and 14 bases separated the two germline ends. CDR3 amino acids: CAISYYRVGTEAFF. The CDR3 nucleotides read TGTGCCATCAGTTACTACAGGGTCGGCACTGAAGCTTTCTTT.

This chain links TRBV2 with TRBJ2-1; 9 bases are a match to TRBD2. With 2 bases clipped from V and 4 bases from J, the junction kept 3 bases outside the gene matches. The CDR3 has 15 residues. CDR1 and CDR2 from the germline V gene are SNHLY and FYNNEI. CDR3: CASSEQLAGYNEQFF. The CDR3 coding sequence is TGTGCCAGCAGTGAACAGCTAGCGGGATACAATGAGCAGTTCTTC.

The chain carries TRBV7-2 and TRBJ2-7; the match to TRBD2 covers 8 bases. The CDR3 is 13 residues long. CDR1 is SGHTA, CDR2 FQGNSA, per germline. V lost 4 bases, J lost 7 bases, and 6 bases stayed unmatched. CDR3 sequence reads: CASSSGLAWEQYF. The DNA for the CDR3 is TGTGCCAGCAGCTCAGGACTAGCATGGGAGCAGTACTTC.

CDR3: CASSENVRVITEAFF. The CDR3 DNA sequence: TGTGCCAGCAGTGAAAACGTACGTGTGATCACTGAAGCTTTCTTT. V usage is TRBV2 and J usage is TRBJ1-1; unclear D gene. Trimming cost V 2 bases and J 4 bases, with 14 bases left between them. The CDR3 consists of 15 residues. Germline V gene data show CDR1 as SNHLY and CDR2 as FYNNEI.

The chain employs TRBV2 and TRBJ1-1; unclear D gene. The germline gives CDR1 SNHLY, CDR2 FYNNEI. This CDR3 has 13 residues. Trimming took off 11 bases at V and 1 base at J, with 14 bases between the two ends. CDR3 in amino acids: CAGRRPPNTEAFF. DNA for the CDR3: TGTGCCGGGCGGCGTCCACCGAACACTGAAGCTTTCTTT.

This clone is medium-sized in the sample. The chain has TRBV4-3 and TRBJ2-7; 8 positions agree with TRBD2. V lost 3 bases, J lost 4 bases, and 8 bases stayed unmatched. The germline CDR1 and CDR2 sequences are LGHNA and YSLEER. This CDR3 is 15 amino acids long. CDR3 in amino acids: CASSQVAGGFYEQYF. As DNA, the CDR3 is TGCGCCAGCAGCCAGGTGGCGGGAGGATTTTACGAGCAGTACTTC.

This clone is classed as medium-sized. This rearrangement joins TRBV16 to TRBJ2-7, with 9 bases matching TRBD1. V was pared by 4 bases and J by 5 bases, with 3 bases of the junction left unmatched. Germline CDR1 reads KGHSY; CDR2 reads FQNENV. This CDR3 comprises 13 residues. CDR3 DNA: TGTGCCAGCAGCCTGGACAGGGGCGACGAGCAGTACTTC. Translated: CASSLDRGDEQYF. Based on the CDR3 plus reference TRBV16 and TRBJ2-7, the full variable domain is GEEVAQTPKHLVRGEGQKAKLYCAPIKGHSYVFWYQQVLKNEFKFLISFQNENVFDETGMPKERFSAKCLPNSPCSLEIQATKLEDSAVYFCASSLDRGDEQYFGPGTRLTVT.